This T cell receptor (beta chain) was profiled in a study (dated by TCRdb to between 2015 and 2016). In the study overall: The study tested whether tumor-infiltrating Tregs in breast cancer are recruited from blood Tregs or converted in situ from other CD4+ T cell subsets.

This clonotype was seen at least ten times. The antigen it recognizes is unknown. No base qualities exist here, and no much larger clone lies one base off it. CD4+CD45RO+CD25- cells were isolated as memory CD4+ T cells. Tregs, naive and memory CD4+ T cells from tumor, blood and ipsilateral draining lymph nodes of 5 or 6 breast cancer patients underwent full-length TCR alpha and beta sequencing. Tumor tissue, along with lymph nodes from ipsilateral axillary dissection, was perfused with PBS, minced, and then digested using collagenase I and hyaluronidase. Ficoll density gradient centrifugation was used to isolate mononuclear cells from lymph nodes or from 45 to 50 ml of peripheral blood. Sorted cell populations were confirmed by FACS to exceed 90% purity. The CDR1 and CDR2 encoded by the germline V gene are SGHRS and YFSETQ. Trimming leaves V shorter by 4 bases and J shorter by 7 bases, with the junction holding 6 bases beyond the gene matches. The CDR3 spans 14 residues, from the cysteine through the phenylalanine. Only the CDR3 part of the read is kept: 42 bases, read in frame from the first base.

Full-length TCR variable regions were amplified by 5' RACE PCR with constant-region reverse primers, and semi-nested PCR with Nested Universal Primer A was subsequently performed. The ReliaPrep RNA Cell Miniprep System was used to extract total RNA, which was then reverse transcribed into 5'RACE-ready cDNA with the SMARTer RACE 5'/3' Kit. Multiplex adaptors were used to barcode full-length TCR alpha and beta libraries, and the barcoded libraries were sequenced on an Illumina MiSeq. Per the source publication's procedure: For each of nine subset-tissue groups, sequencing data from the five patients were pooled, and the groups were compared by unsupervised clustering of TCR gene usage. The Morisita-Horn index was used to calculate repertoire similarity, with shared sequences weighted by how much each contributed to each repertoire. The public reads were run again by TCRdb, first through fastp at Q25 and then through MiXCR, and only productive beta chains were kept. Rows with one shared CDR3 protein collapse into an entry with the most common genes and DNA. The V and J calls and clone size come from TCRdb's table, not from the authors' own analysis. In this sample the table shows 62,000 or so distinct CDR3 sequences, less than 25% of which occur a single time. The ten largest clones represent more than 2.5% of the sample.

Overall study outcomes, separate from this receptor: Tumor-infiltrating Treg TCR alpha and beta sequences overlapped most with tumor naive CD4+ T cells, then with blood naive CD4+ T cells. Validation in the larger cohort was restricted to a single TCR beta V-J rearrangement rather than whole repertoires. Tumor memory CD4+ T cell TCR gene usage clustered with blood and lymph node memory CD4+ cells and lymph node naive CD4+ cells.

The receptor was isolated from a female donor with breast cancer. The specimen was memory CD4+ T cells sorted from a lymph node. This specimen's cell subset or site label, interpreted: memory CD4+ T cells, CD4+CD45RO+CD25-. This chain is built from TRBV5-1 and TRBJ2-7; 12 central nucleotides agree with TRBD1. For the CDR3, the sequence is CASSHGTGGEEQYF. The nucleotides are TGCGCCAGCAGCCACGGGACAGGGGGCGAAGAGCAGTACTTC.